A single T cell receptor beta chain is shown here with its context. V gave up 1 base and J gave up 0 bases; unmatched junction bases: 9. CDR3 length equals 18 residues. Germline V lookup: CDR1 SGHAT, CDR2 FQNNGV. Indicated treatment: oral pan-JAK inhibitor, 5-10 mg twice daily. Lesional scalp punch biopsies and peripheral blood were collected from alopecia areata patients. This sample stems from a study of CD8+ T cells in alopecia areata. RNA was isolated and reverse transcribed to cDNA, the sequencing template. Using immunoSEQ multiplex PCR, the repertoire was profiled, and TCRdb retains in-frame clones only, with some absent. The sample contains roughly 220,000 clones, more than 55% of which appear only once.

This specimen was CD4+ T cells sorted from blood, taken between weeks 43 and 45, from a patient treated with tofacitinib. This clonotype was sampled from a human donor with alopecia areata. The chain is built from TRBV11-2 and TRBJ2-1; 7 bases align to TRBD2. Here the CDR3 DNA reads TGTGCCAGCAGCTTAGGGCAGGGACTACCGAGCTCCTACAATGAGCAGTTCTTC. Translated, it gives CASSLGQGLPSSYNEQFF.